A single sample gave rise to the 5 T cell receptor beta chains below, sequenced in a study of CD8+ T cells in alopecia areata. Isolated RNA was reverse transcribed into cDNA used as the sequencing template. Some clones are missing from TCRdb's copy, which holds only in-frame ones; the method was immunoSEQ multiplex PCR. This repertoire shows 150,000 or so clones, more than 75% found once; its top ten account for about 15%. Source: CD8+ T cells sorted from blood, taken at week 0. These receptors were collected from a human donor with alopecia areata.

The gene calls are TRBV29-1 and TRBJ2-7, with 9 bases that match TRBD1. J lost 4 bases, V lost 5 bases, and 6 bases had no gene match. The CDR3 runs to 13 residues. Per germline, CDR1 SQVTM and CDR2 ANQGSEA. CDR3: CSVSGTGLYEQYF. The CDR3 DNA reads as TGCAGCGTTTCCGGGACAGGGTTGTACGAGCAGTACTTC.

The chain uses TRBV7-2 and TRBJ2-1; 9 bases align to TRBD2. V gave up 2 bases and J gave up 5 bases; unmatched junction bases: 7. CDR3 length: 16 amino acids. Germline V gives CDR1 SGHTA, CDR2 FQGNSA. The CDR3, as DNA: TGTGCCAGCAGCTTACTGCGACTAGCGGAAAACAATGAGCAGTTCTTC. Translating it yields CASSLLRLAENNEQFF. The full variable domain, in which reference TRBV7-2 and TRBJ2-1 provide the parts outside the CDR3, is GAGVSQSPSNKVTEKGKDVELRCDPISGHTALYWYRQSLGQGLEFLIYFQGNSAPDKSGLPSDRFSAERTGGSVSTLTIQRTQQEDSAVYLCASSLLRLAENNEQFFGPGTRLTVL.

The rearrangement links TRBV30 to TRBJ1-2; D uncertain. The CDR3 spans 14 residues. With 0 bases removed from V and 2 bases from J, the gap between germline ends came to 10 bases. Germline V gene lookup returns CDR1 GTSNPN and CDR2 SVGIG (reference sequence). The CDR3 DNA reads TGTGCCTGGAGTGTAAGCGGGCACAACTATGGCTACACCTTC. As protein: CAWSVSGHNYGYTF.

The rearrangement joins TRBV6-5 to TRBJ2-1; D may be TRBD1 (6 bases). The CDR3 has 12 residues. V was pared by 4 bases and J by 9 bases, with 10 bases between. Germline assignment: CDR1 MNHEY and CDR2 SVGAGI. CDR3 DNA sequence: TGTGCCAGCAGTTCGAACAGGGCTGAGCAGTTCTTC. Its translation: CASSSNRAEQFF.

This chain joins TRBV5-1 and TRBJ2-7, with 9 bases that match TRBD1. Germline values: CDR1 SGHRS, CDR2 YFSETQ. This CDR3 comprises 14 residues. Trimming took 4 bases from V and 6 from J; bases not matched to a gene: 8. CDR3 in DNA: TGCGCCAGCAGCACCGGGACAGGGAACGGCGAGCAGTACTTC. Its translation: CASSTGTGNGEQYF.